Presented here are 5 T cell receptor beta chains from one specimen sequenced in a study of T cell responses to AZD1222 COVID-19 vaccine. The repertoire was sequenced with immunoSEQ multiplex PCR; TCRdb's copy has only in-frame clones and lacks some. The table shows around 150,000 clones, with roughly 91% occurring only once. The material was peripheral blood, obtained 28 days after the second AZD1222 dose. The receptors derive from an adult who received the AZD1222 COVID-19 vaccine.

CDR3 protein: CASSKPGQGMYGYTF. The CDR3, as DNA: TGTGCCAGTAGTAAACCGGGACAGGGGATGTATGGCTACACCTTC. The rearrangement joins TRBV19 to TRBJ1-2, with 10 bases aligning to TRBD1. Germline lookup yields CDR1 LNHDA and CDR2 SQIVND (reference sequence). CDR3 length: 15 amino acids. V was clipped by 4 bases and J by 5 bases; unmatched bases: 7.

This rearrangement joins TRBV3-1 (or the pseudogene TRBV3-2) to TRBJ1-2; D remains ambiguous. Germline-derived CDR1 and CDR2 are LGHDT and YNNKEL (reference sequence). The CDR3 has 14 residues. V lost 1 base and J lost 2, with 8 bases in between. For the CDR3, the DNA is TGTGCCAGCAGCCAAGGGCTGGGAAACTATGGCTACACCTTC. As protein: CASSQGLGNYGYTF.

The chain links TRBV19 to TRBJ1-4; 8 bases agree with TRBD1. Losses at the gene ends were 3 bases for V and 5 bases for J; bases not matched to a gene: 2. Germline values: CDR1 LNHDA, CDR2 SQIVND (reference sequence). The CDR3 is made up of 14 amino acids. This chain's CDR3 is CASSIDRGNEKLFF. In nucleotides, the CDR3 is TGTGCCAGTAGTATCGACAGGGGAAATGAAAAACTGTTTTTT.

The J gene is TRBJ2-3, the V gene TRBV7-3; 14 bases fit TRBD2. The CDR3 has 16 amino acids. Germline values: CDR1 SGHTA, CDR2 FQGTGA. V shed 5 bases, J shed 4 bases, and the junction held 5 bases outside the gene matches. This CDR3 reads CASSPGTSGSADTQYF. CDR3 nucleotides: TGTGCCAGCAGCCCCGGGACTAGCGGGAGCGCAGATACGCAGTATTTT.

This clone was observed a handful of times. V is TRBV28 and J is TRBJ1-2; possibly TRBD1 for D (6 bases). CDR3 length: 14 amino acids. Germline V gene data show CDR1 as MDHEN and CDR2 as SYDVKM. V lost 5 bases, J lost 3 bases, and 13 bases lay in between. Here the CDR3 reads CASSPRGYDYGYTF. DNA of the CDR3: TGTGCCAGCAGTCCAAGGGGGTATGACTATGGCTACACCTTC.